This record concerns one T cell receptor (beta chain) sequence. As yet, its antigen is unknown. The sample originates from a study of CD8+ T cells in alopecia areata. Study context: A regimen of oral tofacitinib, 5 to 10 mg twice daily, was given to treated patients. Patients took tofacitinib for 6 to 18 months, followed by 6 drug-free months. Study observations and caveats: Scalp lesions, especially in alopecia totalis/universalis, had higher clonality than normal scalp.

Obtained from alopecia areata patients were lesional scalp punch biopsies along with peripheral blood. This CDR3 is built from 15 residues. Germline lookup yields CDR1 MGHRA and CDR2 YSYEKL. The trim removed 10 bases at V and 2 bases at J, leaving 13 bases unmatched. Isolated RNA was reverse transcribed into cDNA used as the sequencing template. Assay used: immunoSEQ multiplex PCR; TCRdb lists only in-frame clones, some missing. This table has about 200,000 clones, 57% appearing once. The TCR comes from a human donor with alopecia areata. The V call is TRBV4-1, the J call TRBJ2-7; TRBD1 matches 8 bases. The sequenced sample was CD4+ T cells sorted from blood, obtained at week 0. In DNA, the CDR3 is TGCGCCATACTCCGGGACAGGCGATTTACCTACGAGCAGTACTTC. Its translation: CAILRDRRFTYEQYF.